A selection of T cell receptor beta chains follows, all from one sample in a study of T cell responses to AZD1222 COVID-19 vaccine. TCRdb keeps only in-frame clones here, not all; method: immunoSEQ multiplex PCR. This sample carries 150,000 to 200,000 clones, about 92% of them seen once, and the ten largest clones take under 2.5%. This material consisted of peripheral blood, taken on day 0 of AZD1222 vaccination. The receptors shown here come from an adult in good health. Each CDR3 is given with its conserved first and last residue. Each record gives: D gene, J gene, clone size, V gene, CDR3 DNA, CDR3 protein. A D gene is named only where the DNA matches it firmly. Clone size is shown for a subset of rows, as once, few, many or a class of expanded clone.

-,TRBJ1-2,-,TRBV7-3,TGTGCCAGCAGCCCACAGGCTAACTATGGCTACACCTTC,CASSPQANYGYTF
-,TRBJ1-5,-,TRBV30,TGTGCCTGGAGCCGTAGCGGCAATCAGCCCCAGCATTTT,CAWSRSGNQPQHF
TRBD2,TRBJ2-2,few,TRBV5-3,TGTGCCAGAAGCTTGGGCCTTGCTAGCGGGAGAAAGGTCACCGGGGAGCTGTTTTTT,CARSLGLASGRKVTGELFF
TRBD2,TRBJ2-7,-,TRBV29-1,TGCAGCGCCGGGACTAGCGGGAGGGGTCTTGGAGAGCAGTACTTC,CSAGTSGRGLGEQYF
-,TRBJ1-6,-,TRBV7-9,TGTGCCAGCAGCCCACCGATGCAGGGGATTTTGGCACCCCTCCACTTT,CASSPPMQGILAPLHF
TRBD1,TRBJ1-1,-,TRBV5-1,TGCGCCAGCAGCTTCCGGGACAGGAACACTGAAGCTTTCTTT,CASSFRDRNTEAFF
TRBD1,TRBJ1-6,-,TRBV9,TGTGCCAGCAGCGTTGGGACAGGTAATTCACCCCTCCACTTT,CASSVGTGNSPLHF
TRBD2,TRBJ2-3,-,TRBV4-3,TGCGCCAGCAGCTTACTAGCGGGGGGGACAGATACGCAGTATTTT,CASSLLAGGTDTQYF
-,TRBJ1-5,-,TRBV19,TGTGCCAGTAGTATTCGGACCCTTAGCAATCAGCCCCAGCATTTT,CASSIRTLSNQPQHF
TRBD1,TRBJ1-5,-,TRBV15,TGTGCCACCAGCAGACAGGCCCCCGGGACAGGCAATCAGCCCCAGCATTTT,CATSRQAPGTGNQPQHF
-,TRBJ2-1,-,TRBV4-1,TGCGCCAGCAGCCAAGGCGGGACGGGCGGCTCCTACAATGAGCAGTTCTTC,CASSQGGTGGSYNEQFF
TRBD1,TRBJ2-1,-,TRBV7-9,TGTGCCAGCAGCCGGGACAGGGGCTCCTACAATGAGCAGTTCTTC,CASSRDRGSYNEQFF
-,TRBJ2-1,-,TRBV19,TGTGCCAGTAGCGGACTTCGGCAGTTCTTC,CASSGLRQFF
-,TRBJ2-7,few,TRBV14,TGTGCCAGCAGCCTCTCCTACGAGCAGTACTTC,CASSLSYEQYF
-,TRBJ2-3,once,TRBV6-2/TRBV6-3,TGTGCCAGCAGTTACACGGGATCAGTTCGGACAGATACGCAGTATTTT,CASSYTGSVRTDTQYF
-,TRBJ1-1,-,TRBV6-1,TGTGCCAGCAGTGAAGGTGGAGCTTTCTTT,CASSEGGAFF
-,TRBJ1-2,-,TRBV28,TGTGCCAGCAGTTTGGGCACCAGCTATGGCTACACCTTC,CASSLGTSYGYTF
TRBD1,TRBJ1-3,once,TRBV28,TGTGCCAGCAGGGTTGGGACAGGTTCCTTCTCTGGAAACACCATATATTTT,CASRVGTGSFSGNTIYF
-,TRBJ2-3,-,TRBV21-1,TGTGCCAGCAGCAATGGCGAAAGCGGGAGGCCCAAGGGAGATACGCAGTATTTT,CASSNGESGRPKGDTQYF
TRBD1,TRBJ2-2,-,TRBV7-9,TGTGCCAGCAGGACCTGGACAGGGGGGACCGGGGAGCTGTTTTTT,CASRTWTGGTGELFF
-,TRBJ2-7,once,TRBV7-3,TGTGCCAGCAGCCCGGGTTGGGGGGCCTACGAGCAGTACTTC,CASSPGWGAYEQYF
-,TRBJ1-2,-,TRBV3-1/TRBV3-2,TGTGCCAGCAGCCAAGCTGGGGCGGAACACTATGGCTACACCTTC,CASSQAGAEHYGYTF
-,TRBJ2-4,-,TRBV7-8,TGTGCCAGCAGCTTAGGTTTGCGGAACCGACGACCGGCCAAAAACATTCAGTACTTC,CASSLGLRNRRPAKNIQYF
-,TRBJ2-1,-,TRBV9,TGTGCCAGCAGCGTCGCCCCTACCGGGAGACGCTCCTACAATGAGCAGTTCTTC,CASSVAPTGRRSYNEQFF
-,TRBJ1-2,-,TRBV28,TGTGCCAGCGGGAGCAACTATGGCTACACCTTC,CASGSNYGYTF
-,TRBJ1-5,once,TRBV3-1/TRBV3-2,TGTGCCAGCAGCCGGGTCGGGGGCAATCAGCCCCAGCATTTT,CASSRVGGNQPQHF
-,TRBJ1-5,-,TRBV18,TGTGCCAGCTCACCAGGGACATTTAGCAATCAGCCCCAGCATTTT,CASSPGTFSNQPQHF
-,TRBJ1-1,-,TRBV28,TGTGCCAGTGTCCCCCTGAACACTGAAGCTTTCTTT,CASVPLNTEAFF
-,TRBJ2-7,-,TRBV27,TGTGCCAGCAGCTGGTCCCTACTCTCCTACGAGCAGTACTTC,CASSWSLLSYEQYF
-,TRBJ1-2,once,TRBV2,TGTGCCAGCACTCTAAAGGAGGGGACGGCTGGCTACACCTTC,CASTLKEGTAGYTF